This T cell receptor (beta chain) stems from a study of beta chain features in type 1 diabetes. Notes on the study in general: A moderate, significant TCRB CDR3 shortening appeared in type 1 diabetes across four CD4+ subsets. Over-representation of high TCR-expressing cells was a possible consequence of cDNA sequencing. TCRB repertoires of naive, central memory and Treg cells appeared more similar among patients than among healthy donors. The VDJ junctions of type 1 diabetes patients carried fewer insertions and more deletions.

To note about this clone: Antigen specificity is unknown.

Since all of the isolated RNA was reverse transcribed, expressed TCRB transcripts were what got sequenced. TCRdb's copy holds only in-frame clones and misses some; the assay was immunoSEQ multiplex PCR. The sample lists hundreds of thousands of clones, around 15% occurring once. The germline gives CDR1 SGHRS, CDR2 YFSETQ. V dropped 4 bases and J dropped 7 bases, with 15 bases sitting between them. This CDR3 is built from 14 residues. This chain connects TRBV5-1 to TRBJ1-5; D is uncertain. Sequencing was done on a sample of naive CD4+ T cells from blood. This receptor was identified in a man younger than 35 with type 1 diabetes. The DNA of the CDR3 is TGCGCCAGCAGCGAGGATGGGATCCGCCAGCCCCAGCATTTT. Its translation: CASSEDGIRQPQHF.